This is a list of T cell receptor beta chains from one sample in a study of T cell repertoires in cytomegalovirus infection. A single record per CDR3 protein comes from TCRdb applying MiXCR to the reads. The table has about 260,000 distinct CDR3 sequences, 9.1% seen once. The source material was PBMCs. Receptor source: a human donor in good health (CMV status not recorded). Some clones in this sample may be carry-over from other donors' samples. CDR3s include the opening cysteine and the closing phenylalanine or tryptophan. Only part of the rows carry a size: once, few, many, or a class if the clone is expanded.

cdr3_aa	clone_size	v_call
CASREDRASGNTIYF	many	TRBV7-2
CASSIAGSNTGELFF	.	TRBV19
CASSPWTGGGETQYF	many	TRBV7-2
CASSRTGQANSPLHF	few	TRBV5-1
CASSYQSYEQYF	many	TRBV7-2
CASSINAGGYTF	few	TRBV19
CASSSGRLNEKLFF	many	TRBV7-2
CASSSRTGLYGYTF	few	TRBV12-3/TRBV12-4
CASSGGGGLETQYF	many	TRBV7-2
CASSPGLAGGSGYNEQFF	many	TRBV7-9
CASSHSSGDRSEQFF	.	TRBV14
CASRRNRGTNTEAFF	few	TRBV6-8
CASSPRASNQPQHF	few	TRBV6-2/TRBV6-3
CASSFVLRPTSGANVLTF	many	TRBV12-3/TRBV12-4
CASSLDINQPQHF	few	TRBV11-2
CASSPSQGTRNYGYTF	many	TRBV7-2
CASSSLFNHNEQFF	few	TRBV7-2
CASSPAAAATDTQYF	many	TRBV7-9
CASSFFAGGDSSYEQYF	.	TRBV12-3/TRBV12-4
CASRPSGGLLRDTQYF	many	TRBV6-6
CASRGWGRAFF	many	TRBV27
CASSLEDRGDSPLHF	few	TRBV11-3
CSAATGFSYEQYF	.	TRBV20-1
CASSTAEWAGNTIYF	many	TRBV6-2/TRBV6-3
CASRGSSYNEQFF	many	TRBV28
CASSHGDSGTEAFF	.	TRBV3-1
CASSPPGLAANEQFF	many	TRBV7-2
CASSLSRRVVYNEQFF	many	TRBV7-8
CASSPSTGGKYTQYF	many	TRBV7-9
CASSLVSGISTDTQYF	many	TRBV7-2
CSARLQGGLAPYEQYF	few	TRBV20-1
CASSLGRQANQPQHF	many	TRBV7-2
CASSLETSGAHEQFF	many	TRBV7-2
CASSAGGAGLNYGYTF	many	TRBV28
CASSQEMHQGGDTQYF	.	TRBV4-3
CASSLGQLALTYEQYF	many	TRBV7-2
CASSSGTQRRETQYF	many	TRBV7-2
CASTRDNSYNEQFF	many	TRBV6-2/TRBV6-3
CASSPRQGQFTGANVLTF	many	TRBV19
CASSQGVAGVYGYTF	many	TRBV7-2
CASSLDGGRVSEQYF	many	TRBV12-3/TRBV12-4
CASSPGTAINEKLFF	.	TRBV7-9
CASSLARGRNIQYF	many	TRBV11-2
CASSQISDTQYF	.	TRBV4-2
CSAVVGGQRSYEQYF	.	TRBV29-1
CASSPRTGPGVYNEQFF	many	TRBV27
CASSTSGGETQYF	many	TRBV7-2
CASSSTVVYMNTEAFF	many	TRBV7-2
CATSEYNEQFF	many	TRBV24-1
CASSFRTGNQPQHF	many	TRBV6-1
CASSPGDRGNYGYTF	.	TRBV19
CASSLPPWRDNYGYTF	many	TRBV7-2
CASSLDRGGEQFF	many	TRBV7-3
CASSVPGGFYGYTF	many	TRBV7-2
CASSLDRGRVAFF	few	TRBV5-1
CASSADRTSNEKLFF	.	TRBV2
CASSLLDGRGSPLHF	many	TRBV12-3/TRBV12-4
CASPRPGGPRTEAFF	many	TRBV19
CASSLAGSSTEAFF	many	TRBV7-2
CASSVPGAGANVLTF	.	TRBV9